These 8 T cell receptor beta chains share one sample of origin, sequenced in a study of neurological immune-mediated disorders. TCRdb reprocessed the 5' RACE reads via MiXCR and lists one record per CDR3 protein. The profile shows 120,000 or so distinct CDR3 sequences, roughly 3.4% of them singletons. Sequenced input: PBMCs. The receptors derive from a woman in her 30s with multiple sclerosis.

This clonotype was observed many times. The chain recombines TRBV20-1 with TRBJ1-5; D is unclear. The CDR3 extends over 15 amino acids. V was pared by 5 bases and J by 0 bases, with 14 bases between. CDR1 is DFQATT and CDR2 is SNEGSKA in the germline V gene (reference sequence). The CDR3 reads CSAAGPPYSNQPQHF. The DNA for the CDR3 is TGCAGTGCTGCCGGGCCTCCTTATAGCAATCAGCCCCAGCATTTT.

The V gene is TRBV6-6, the J gene TRBJ1-6; no firm D call. CDR3 size: 16 residues. Trimming pared 7 bases from V and 5 bases from J, leaving 18 bases between. From germline, CDR1 is MNHNY and CDR2 SVGAGI (reference sequence). The CDR3 DNA reads as TGTGCCAGCACCCTCACCCGGCCTCGGGATAATTCACCCCTCCACTTT. It yields the protein CASTLTRPRDNSPLHF.

This clonotype was counted many times. J is TRBJ1-1 and V is TRBV5-6; 7 bases are shared with TRBD1. The V gene end was trimmed by 6 bases and the J gene end by 1 base; junction bases not matched to a gene: 12. Germline V CDR1 and CDR2: SGHDT, YYEEEE. This CDR3 is 16 amino acids long. CDR3 sequence reads: CASNPALGQQNTEAFF. The CDR3 region has the DNA TGTGCCAGCAACCCAGCCTTGGGACAGCAGAACACTGAAGCTTTCTTT.

The table lists this clonotype with many counts. The J gene is TRBJ1-2, the V gene TRBV2, with 9 bases identical to TRBD1. The V and J ends lost 4 bases and 2 bases, in that order; junction bases with no gene match: 5. Germline values: CDR1 SNHLY, CDR2 FYNNEI. The CDR3 spans 15 residues. The CDR3 DNA follows: TGTGCCAGCAGTGGGGGGACAGGGCTGAACTATGGCTACACCTTC. It codes for CASSGGTGLNYGYTF.

By its share, this clonotype is medium-sized (0.01 to 0.1%). The chain links TRBV10-3 to TRBJ1-6, with D hard to call. CDR1 is ENHRY, CDR2 SYGVKD, per germline. This CDR3 is built from 17 residues. V dropped 3 bases and J dropped 0 bases, with 12 bases sitting between them. Written as DNA, the CDR3 is TGTGCCATCAGTGATGATGGGTATAGCTCCTATAATTCACCCCTCCACTTT. Amino acid sequence: CAISDDGYSSYNSPLHF.

Comment on this clonotype: Possible read error: a much larger clone is one base away. This rearrangement joins TRBV20-1 to TRBJ2-7, with D perhaps assigned TRBD1 or TRBD2 (5 bases each). Trimming took off 6 bases at V and 5 bases at J, with 17 bases between the two ends. The germline CDR1 and CDR2 sequences are DFQATT and SNEGSKA (reference sequence). The CDR3 has 13 residues. The CDR3 coding sequence is TGCAGTGCGCAACCCCCCGGGACGGACGAGCAGTACTTC. Its translation is CSAQPPGTDEQYF.

The table lists this clonotype with many counts. The chain employs TRBV12-5 and TRBJ1-4, with D possibly being TRBD1 (6 bases). The germline V gene has CDR1 LGHNT and CDR2 FRNRAP. The CDR3 runs to 15 residues. V was shortened by 5 bases and J by 7 bases, with 17 bases between the two germline ends. DNA of the CDR3: TGTGCTAGTGGTCCCGCCGGGGGGCGCGGTGAAAAACTGTTTTTT. Translating it yields CASGPAGGRGEKLFF. Variable domain in full (rest from reference TRBV12-5 and TRBJ1-4): DARVTQTPRHKVTEMGQEVTMRCQPILGHNTVFWYRQTMMQGLELLAYFRNRAPLDDSGMPKDRFSAEMPDATLATLKIQPSEPRDSAVYFCASGPAGGRGEKLFFGSGTQLSVL.

This clonotype appeared many times. This rearrangement joins TRBV4-1 to TRBJ1-2; 8 bases agree with TRBD1. The CDR3 has 13 amino acids. Germline CDR1 reads MGHRA; CDR2 reads YSYEKL. Trimming cost V 3 bases and J 6 bases; bases outside gene matches: 3. CDR3 nucleotide sequence: TGCGCCAGCAGCCATACAGGGGGGGATGGCTACACCTTC. It is translated as CASSHTGGDGYTF.